This T cell receptor beta chain emerged from a study of siplizumab effects on memory and regulatory T cells. A remark on this clone: Antigen: not known.

Study results and limitations: Researchers could not give a naive or memory phenotype to roughly 80-96% of proliferating CD4+ or CD8+ clones. Suppressive activity of Tregs proliferating in siplizumab cultures remained unconfirmed.

CDR1 is LGHNA, CDR2 YNFKEQ, per germline. V lost 5 bases, J lost 4 bases, and 17 bases lay in between. This CDR3 spans 16 amino acids. Around 9.8 x 10^4 TCR templates were measured in each sample. The repertoire was sequenced with immunoSEQ multiplex PCR; TCRdb's copy has only in-frame clones and lacks some. The repertoire holds around 120,000 clones, with 90% to 95% as singletons. This TCR came from a human donor in good health. The chain combines TRBV4-2 with TRBJ2-2, with D tentatively TRBD2 (5 bases). Source material: non-Treg CD4+ T cells sorted from blood. DNA for the CDR3: TGTGCCAGCAGCTCCCATGGGCTAGCCAGCACCGGGGAGCTGTTTTTT. It translates to CASSSHGLASTGELFF.